Listed here are 18 T cell receptor beta chains from one sample, sequenced in a study of T cells after yellow fever vaccination. TCRdb re-analysed the 5' RACE reads in MiXCR, keeping a single row per CDR3 protein. The profile shows 300,000 to 400,000 distinct CDR3 sequences, roughly 7.5% of them singletons. Specimen: PBMCs, collected roughly 47 days after the first yellow fever vaccination. All receptors derive from a man between 18 and 35 years old who received the YFV17D yellow fever vaccine.

Many counts were recorded for this clonotype. The genes are TRBV20-1 and TRBJ2-3; possibly TRBD2 for D (6 bases). Germline lookup yields CDR1 DFQATT and CDR2 SNEGSKA (reference sequence). The CDR3 consists of 12 residues. Trimming removed 6 bases from V and 2 bases from J, with 9 bases in between. The CDR3 nucleotides are TGCAGTGCCCCGGACTACACAGATACGCAGTATTTT. It encodes CSAPDYTDTQYF.

This clonotype has more than one count but fewer than ten. This rearrangement joins TRBV7-2 to TRBJ1-5; the D is unclear. The V gene lost 4 bases and the J gene lost 15 bases, with 16 bases spanning the gap. The CDR3 covers 12 residues. Germline CDR1 reads SGHTA; CDR2 reads FQGNSA. The CDR3: CASSSPNGRRHF. The CDR3 coding sequence is TGTGCCAGCAGCTCCCCAAACGGACGCCGGCATTTT.

This clonotype was recorded a few times. The chain has TRBV7-8 and TRBJ1-4, with TRBD1 matching over 7 bases. Per the germline V gene, CDR1 is SGHVS and CDR2 is FQNEAQ. V shed 3 bases and J 3 bases; nucleotides not matched to a gene: 4. This CDR3 spans 15 amino acids. CDR3 bases: TGTGCCAGCAGCTTCCGGGACAGTCCTAATGAAAAACTGTTTTTT. Amino acids: CASSFRDSPNEKLFF.

This clonotype was observed a few times. CDR3 in amino acids: CSARDPASRGGNEQFF. In nucleotides, the CDR3 is TGCAGTGCTAGAGATCCAGCGAGCCGGGGGGGCAATGAGCAGTTCTTC. This sequence joins TRBV20-1 and TRBJ2-1, with 8 bases aligning to TRBD2. Germline CDR1 and CDR2: DFQATT and SNEGSKA (reference sequence). The CDR3 covers 16 residues. V was pared by 0 bases and J by 6 bases, with 10 bases of the junction left unmatched.

The table lists this clonotype with a few counts. This sequence joins TRBV28 and TRBJ1-2, with D unclear. In germline, CDR1 is MDHEN, CDR2 SYDVKM. V was pared by 6 bases and J by 4 bases, with 9 bases between. This CDR3 has 12 residues. CDR3 amino acids: CASRRVLYGYTF. The CDR3 DNA reads TGTGCCAGCAGAAGGGTTCTCTATGGCTACACCTTC.

This clonotype was detected ten times or more. The genes are TRBV20-1 and TRBJ2-5; D may be TRBD1 or TRBD2 (5 bases each). The CDR3 runs to 12 residues. Germline V lookup: CDR1 DFQATT, CDR2 SNEGSKA (reference sequence). The ends were cut back, 6 bases at V and 5 bases at J, with 13 bases in the middle. CDR3 nucleotides: TGCAGTGCCCAGAGGGACCGCGAGACCCAGTACTTC. Translated, it gives CSAQRDRETQYF.

The J gene is TRBJ1-2, the V gene TRBV20-1; weak D call: TRBD1 (6 bases). The germline V and J ends were trimmed by 3 bases and 0 bases, with 14 bases remaining between them. Germline CDR1 reads DFQATT; CDR2 reads SNEGSKA (reference sequence). The CDR3 runs to 15 residues. The CDR3 DNA reads as TGCAGTGCTAGTTCAGGACAGTCCGCTAACTATGGCTACACCTTC. This gives the protein CSASSGQSANYGYTF.

The V gene is TRBV12-3 or TRBV12-4, the J gene TRBJ2-1; D gene uncertain. V gave up 3 bases and J gave up 7 bases, with 19 bases separating them. The CDR3 sequence is 16 residues long. The CDR3 is CASSLDEWVRQNEQFF. The CDR3 DNA sequence: TGTGCCAGCAGTTTGGACGAGTGGGTACGCCAAAATGAGCAGTTCTTC.

The rearrangement joins TRBV3-1 to TRBJ2-7, with D unclear. CDR3 length equals 13 residues. Germline-derived CDR1 and CDR2 are LGHDT and YNNKEL (reference sequence). Trimming stripped 1 base from V and 7 bases from J, with 11 bases between. The CDR3 protein is CASSQAGGWEQYF. The DNA of the CDR3 is TGTGCCAGCAGCCAAGCGGGCGGCTGGGAGCAGTACTTC.

This clonotype was detected only a few times. This chain joins TRBV11-2 and TRBJ2-5, with D unresolved. CDR1 and CDR2 (germline): SGHAT, FQNNGV. CDR3 length equals 14 residues. V lost 3 bases to trimming and J lost 0 bases, with 8 bases between them. DNA for the CDR3: TGTGCCAGCAGCTTTAACCCGTACCAAGAGACCCAGTACTTC. This translates into CASSFNPYQETQYF. The complete variable domain, with remaining parts taken from reference TRBV11-2 and TRBJ2-5, reads EAGVAQSPRYKIIEKRQSVAFWCNPISGHATLYWYQQILGQGPKLLIQFQNNGVVDDSQLPKDRFSAERLKGVDSTLKIQPAKLEDSAVYLCASSFNPYQETQYFGPGTRLLVL.

The J gene is TRBJ2-3, the V gene TRBV5-1, with a tentative D call TRBD2 (7 bases). The germline CDR1 and CDR2 sequences are SGHRS and YFSETQ. Trimming took off 4 bases at V and 5 bases at J, with 20 bases between the two ends. The CDR3 length is 16 residues. DNA of the CDR3: TGCGCCAGCAGCACGGAGGACGGGGGGCTGGAAGATACGCAGTATTTT. Amino acids: CASSTEDGGLEDTQYF.

This clonotype was seen a few times. The CDR3 DNA is TGCGCCAGCAGCCAAGTGGGGACCGGGGAGACCCAGTACTTC. It yields the protein CASSQVGTGETQYF. The genes are TRBV4-1 and TRBJ2-5; D assignment may be TRBD1 or TRBD2 (5 bases each). The CDR3 covers 14 residues. CDR1 is MGHRA and CDR2 is YSYEKL in the germline V gene. The germline V and J ends were trimmed by 1 base and 5 bases, with 11 bases remaining between them.

The chain links TRBV6-2 or TRBV6-3 to TRBJ2-3; either TRBD1 or TRBD2 may supply D (5 bases each). CDR3 length: 13 residues. Trimming cost V 4 bases and J 4 bases, with 9 bases left between them. In germline, CDR1 is MNHEY, CDR2 SVGEGT. Here the CDR3 DNA reads TGTGCCAGCAGTTGGGACCGGGCAGATACGCAGTATTTT. Protein product: CASSWDRADTQYF.

This clonotype was seen ten or more times. V gene TRBV7-2 combines with J gene TRBJ2-7, with 9 bases that match TRBD1. The CDR3 contains 13 residues. Germline lookup yields CDR1 SGHTA and CDR2 FQGNSA. V shed 4 bases, J shed 5 bases, and the junction held 3 bases outside the gene matches. CDR3 sequence reads: CASSSRTGDEQYF. CDR3 DNA sequence: TGTGCCAGCAGCTCCCGGACAGGGGACGAGCAGTACTTC.

This clonotype was counted only a few times. The rearrangement uses TRBV5-1 and TRBJ1-5; D gene ambiguous. Germline V gene data show CDR1 as SGHRS and CDR2 as YFSETQ. Trimming removed 0 bases at V and 3 bases at J, with 10 bases between. The CDR3 spans 15 residues. CDR3 region: CASSLGWGNNQPQHF. CDR3 bases: TGCGCCAGCAGCTTGGGTTGGGGAAACAATCAGCCCCAGCATTTT.

The rearrangement joins TRBV7-9 to TRBJ2-2, with TRBD2 as a possible D gene (6 bases). V was clipped by 5 bases and J by 7 bases, with 14 bases between them. Looked up from germline, CDR1 is SEHNR and CDR2 is FQNEAQ (reference sequence). This CDR3 region has 14 residues. The CDR3 region is CASSASRGGGELFF. The CDR3 bases are TGTGCCAGCAGCGCATCGCGGGGTGGCGGGGAGCTGTTTTTT.

The chain has TRBV29-1 and TRBJ2-7; no firm D call. Trimming stripped 3 bases from V and 1 base from J, with 7 bases between. CDR1 and CDR2 from the germline V gene are SQVTM and ANQGSEA. This CDR3 is built from 12 residues. CDR3 protein: CSVEVESYEQYF. CDR3 DNA sequence: TGCAGCGTTGAGGTAGAATCCTACGAGCAGTACTTC.

CDR3 bases: TGTGCCAGCAGTCGTGCCGACCTAGAGCAGTACTTC. Residues: CASSRADLEQYF. The chain joins TRBV25-1 to TRBJ2-7; no definite D call. The CDR3 is made up of 12 amino acids. Germline CDR1 is MGHDK and CDR2 is SYGVNS. The V gene lost 5 bases and the J gene lost 7 bases, with 12 bases spanning the gap.